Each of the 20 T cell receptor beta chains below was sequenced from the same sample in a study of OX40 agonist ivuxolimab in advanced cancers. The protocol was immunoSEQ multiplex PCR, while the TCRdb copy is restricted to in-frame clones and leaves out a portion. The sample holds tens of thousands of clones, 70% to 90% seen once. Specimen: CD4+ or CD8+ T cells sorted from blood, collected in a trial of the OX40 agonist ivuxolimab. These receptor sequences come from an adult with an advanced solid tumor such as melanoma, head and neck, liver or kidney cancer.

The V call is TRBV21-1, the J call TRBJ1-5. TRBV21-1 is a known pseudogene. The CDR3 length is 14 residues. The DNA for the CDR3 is TGTGCCACTCGAACAAGGGTTAGCAATCAGCCCCAGCATTTT. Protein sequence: CATRTRVSNQPQHF.

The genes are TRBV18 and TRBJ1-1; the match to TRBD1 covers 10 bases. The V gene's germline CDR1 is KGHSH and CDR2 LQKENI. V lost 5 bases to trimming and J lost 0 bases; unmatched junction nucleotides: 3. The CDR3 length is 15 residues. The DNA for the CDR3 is TGTGCCAGCTCAAGACAGGGGGCGATGAACACTGAAGCTTTCTTT. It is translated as CASSRQGAMNTEAFF.

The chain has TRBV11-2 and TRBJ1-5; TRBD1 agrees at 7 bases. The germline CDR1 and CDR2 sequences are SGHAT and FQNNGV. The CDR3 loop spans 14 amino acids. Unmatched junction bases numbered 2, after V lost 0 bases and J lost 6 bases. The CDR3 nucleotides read TGTGCCAGCAGCTTAGAAGGGGGCAGTCAGCCCCAGCATTTT. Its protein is CASSLEGGSQPQHF.

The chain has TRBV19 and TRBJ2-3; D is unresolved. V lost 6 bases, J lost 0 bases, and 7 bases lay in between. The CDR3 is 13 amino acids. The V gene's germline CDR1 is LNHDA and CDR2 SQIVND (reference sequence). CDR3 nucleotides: TGTGCCAGTAGCACTTCGAGCACAGATACGCAGTATTTT. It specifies CASSTSSTDTQYF.

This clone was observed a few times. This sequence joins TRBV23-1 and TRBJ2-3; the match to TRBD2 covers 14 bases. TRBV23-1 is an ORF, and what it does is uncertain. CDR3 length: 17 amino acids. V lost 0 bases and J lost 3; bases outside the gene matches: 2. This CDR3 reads CASSQSGLAGGTDTQYF. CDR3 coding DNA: TGCGCCAGCAGTCAATCAGGACTAGCGGGGGGAACAGATACGCAGTATTTT.

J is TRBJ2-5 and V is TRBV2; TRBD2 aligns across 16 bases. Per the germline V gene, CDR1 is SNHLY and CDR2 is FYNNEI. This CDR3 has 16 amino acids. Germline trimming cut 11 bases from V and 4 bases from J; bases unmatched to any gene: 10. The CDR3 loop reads CAQGGGLAGGIETQYF. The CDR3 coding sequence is TGTGCCCAAGGAGGGGGACTAGCGGGAGGGATAGAGACCCAGTACTTC. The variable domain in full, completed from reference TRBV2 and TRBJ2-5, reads EPEVTQTPSHQVTQMGQEVILRCVPISNHLYFYWYRQILGQKVEFLVSFYNNEISEKSEIFDDQFSVERPDGSNFTLKIRSTKLEDSAMYFCAQGGGLAGGIETQYFGPGTRLLVL.

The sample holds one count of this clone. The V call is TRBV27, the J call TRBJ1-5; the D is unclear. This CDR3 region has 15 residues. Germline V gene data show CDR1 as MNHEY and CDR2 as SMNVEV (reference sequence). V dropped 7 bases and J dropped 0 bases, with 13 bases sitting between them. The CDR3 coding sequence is TGTGCCAGCAAGATGGGAAGATATAGCAATCAGCCCCAGCATTTT. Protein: CASKMGRYSNQPQHF.

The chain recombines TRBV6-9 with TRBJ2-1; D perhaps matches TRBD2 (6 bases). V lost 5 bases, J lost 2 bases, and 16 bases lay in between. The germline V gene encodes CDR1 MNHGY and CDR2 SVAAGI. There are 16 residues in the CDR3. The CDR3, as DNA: TGTGCCAGCAGTGCTGCGGGACCCGAACCCTACAATGAGCAGTTCTTC. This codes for CASSAAGPEPYNEQFF.

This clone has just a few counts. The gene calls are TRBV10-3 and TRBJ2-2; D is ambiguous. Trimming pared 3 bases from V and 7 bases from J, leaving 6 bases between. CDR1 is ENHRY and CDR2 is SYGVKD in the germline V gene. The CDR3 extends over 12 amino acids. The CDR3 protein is CAISDTSGELFF. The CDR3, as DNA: TGTGCCATCAGTGATACGAGCGGGGAGCTGTTTTTT.

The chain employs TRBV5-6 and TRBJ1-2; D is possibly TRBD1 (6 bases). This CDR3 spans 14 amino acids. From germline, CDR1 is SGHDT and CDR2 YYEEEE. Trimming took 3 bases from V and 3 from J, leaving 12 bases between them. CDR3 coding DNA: TGTGCCAGCAGCTCCTGGACAGAGGACTATGGCTACACCTTC. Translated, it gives CASSSWTEDYGYTF.

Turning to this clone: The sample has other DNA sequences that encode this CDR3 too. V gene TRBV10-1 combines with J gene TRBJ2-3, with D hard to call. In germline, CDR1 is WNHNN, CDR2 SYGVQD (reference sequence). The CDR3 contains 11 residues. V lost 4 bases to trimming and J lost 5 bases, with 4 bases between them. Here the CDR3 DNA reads TGCGCCAGCAGTGTTGGAGATACGCAGTATTTT. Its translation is CASSVGDTQYF.

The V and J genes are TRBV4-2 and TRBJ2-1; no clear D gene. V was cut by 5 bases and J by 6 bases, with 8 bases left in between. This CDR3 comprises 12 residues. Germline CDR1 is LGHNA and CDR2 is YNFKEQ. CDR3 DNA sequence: TGTGCCAGCAGCGTCCACCTCAATGAGCAGTTCTTC. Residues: CASSVHLNEQFF.

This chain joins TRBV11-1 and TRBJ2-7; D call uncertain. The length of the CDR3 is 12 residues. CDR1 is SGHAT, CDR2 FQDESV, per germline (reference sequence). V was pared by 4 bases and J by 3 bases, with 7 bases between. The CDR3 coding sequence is TGTGCCAGCAGCTCCTGGGACTACGAGCAGTACTTC. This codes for CASSSWDYEQYF.

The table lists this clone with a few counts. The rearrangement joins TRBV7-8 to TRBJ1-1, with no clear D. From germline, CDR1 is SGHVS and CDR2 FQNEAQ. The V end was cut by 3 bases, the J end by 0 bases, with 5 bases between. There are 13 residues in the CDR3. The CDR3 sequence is CASSFGMNTEAFF. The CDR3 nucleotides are TGTGCCAGCAGCTTCGGGATGAACACTGAAGCTTTCTTT.

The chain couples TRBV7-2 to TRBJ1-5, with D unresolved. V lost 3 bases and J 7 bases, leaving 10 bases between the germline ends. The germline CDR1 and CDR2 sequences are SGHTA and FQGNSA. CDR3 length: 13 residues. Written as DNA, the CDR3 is TGTGCCAGCAGCTTGGGCGGCTCACAGCCCCAGCATTTT. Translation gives CASSLGGSQPQHF.

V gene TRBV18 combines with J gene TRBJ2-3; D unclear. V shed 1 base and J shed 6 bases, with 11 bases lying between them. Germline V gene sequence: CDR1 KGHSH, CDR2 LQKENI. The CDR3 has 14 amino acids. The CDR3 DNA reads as TGTGCCAGCTCACCACGACCGGCCCCGGATACGCAGTATTTT. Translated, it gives CASSPRPAPDTQYF.

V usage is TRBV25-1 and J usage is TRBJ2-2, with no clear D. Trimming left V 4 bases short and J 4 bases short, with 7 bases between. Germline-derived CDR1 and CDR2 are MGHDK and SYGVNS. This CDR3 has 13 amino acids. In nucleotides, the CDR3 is TGTGCCAGCAGTGTAACCCGCACCGGGGAGCTGTTTTTT. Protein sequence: CASSVTRTGELFF. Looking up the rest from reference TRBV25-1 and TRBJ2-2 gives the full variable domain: EADIYQTPRYLVIGTGKKITLECSQTMGHDKMYWYQQDPGMELHLIHYSYGVNSTEKGDLSSESTVSRIRTEHFPLTLESARPSHTSQYLCASSVTRTGELFFGEGSRLTVL.

CDR3 protein: CASSLPLTPYNEQFF. In DNA form, the CDR3 reads TGTGCCAGCAGCTTACCTTTAACCCCCTACAATGAGCAGTTCTTC. This chain links TRBV7-9 with TRBJ2-1; D is unresolved. The CDR3 extends over 15 amino acids. The V gene lost 2 bases and the J gene lost 2 bases, with 10 bases spanning the gap. Germline V lookup: CDR1 SEHNR, CDR2 FQNEAQ (reference sequence).

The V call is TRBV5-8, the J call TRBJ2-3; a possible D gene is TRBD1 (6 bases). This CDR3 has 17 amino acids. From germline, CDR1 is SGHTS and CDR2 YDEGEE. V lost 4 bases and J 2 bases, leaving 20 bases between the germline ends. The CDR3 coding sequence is TGTGCCAGCAGCATAGACCAAGACAGGACCTACACAGATACGCAGTATTTT. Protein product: CASSIDQDRTYTDTQYF.

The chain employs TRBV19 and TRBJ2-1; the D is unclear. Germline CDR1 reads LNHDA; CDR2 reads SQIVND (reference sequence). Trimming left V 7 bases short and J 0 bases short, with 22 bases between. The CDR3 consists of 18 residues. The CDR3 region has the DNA TGTGCCAGTACTGGTATGACTGCAACTGACAACTCCTACAATGAGCAGTTCTTC. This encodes CASTGMTATDNSYNEQFF.